The clone carrying this T cell receptor (beta chain) was recorded only once. There are 15 residues in the CDR3. The germline gives CDR1 SGHRS, CDR2 YFSETQ. Trimming cost V 0 bases and J 5 bases; bases outside gene matches: 1. Only CD45RO-negative cells positively selected for CCR7 counted as naive CD8 cells, so terminally differentiated effector memory CD45RA+ cells were excluded. The sample originates from a study of shared clonotypes between healthy human individuals. Profiling relied on immunoSEQ multiplex PCR, and the TCRdb table lists in-frame clones only, not all of them. The sample carries around 2.1 million clones, 93% recorded once.

This sequence originates from a man between 18 and 29 years old in good health. Some clones in this sample may be carry-over from other donors' samples. The material sequenced was naive CD8+ T cells from PBMCs. V usage is TRBV5-1 and J usage is TRBJ2-5, with 13 nucleotides matching TRBD2. The CDR3 is CASSLGLAGGETQYF. CDR3 coding DNA: TGCGCCAGCAGCTTGGGACTAGCGGGAGGCGAGACCCAGTACTTC.